These 30 T cell receptor beta chains share one sample of origin, sequenced in a study of human T cells and chemical hapten exposure. Time point here: pre-sensitization, week 0. The treatment is: therapeutic diphenylcyclopropenone sensitization with weekly scalp DPC. TCRdb recomputed calls from the RACE reads with MiXCR, one row per CDR3 protein. The data show approximately 400,000 distinct CDR3 sequences, 5% to 6.5% seen once. The sample consisted of whole blood, taken in connection with sensitization to the hapten diphenylcyclopropenone (DPC). All receptors derive from a woman aged 50 to 60 with alopecia areata. Some clones in this sample may be carry-over from other donors' samples.

In the case of this clonotype: A much larger clone sits a single nucleotide away, making a read error possible. CDR3 DNA sequence: TGCAGTGCTAGTAGGTCCGCAGATACGCAGTATTTT. It specifies CSASRSADTQYF. The V call is TRBV20-1, the J call TRBJ2-3, with D hard to call. The ends were cut back, 3 bases at V and 4 bases at J, with 8 bases in the middle. From germline, CDR1 is DFQATT and CDR2 SNEGSKA (reference sequence). The CDR3 length is 12 residues.

This clonotype was seen many times. The chain is built from TRBV12-3 or TRBV12-4 and TRBJ2-1; 9 bases fit TRBD1. Trimming removed 0 bases from V and 7 bases from J; junction bases left unmatched: 10. The CDR3 runs to 17 residues. In nucleotides, the CDR3 is TGTGCCAGCAGTTTAGCTACCGGGACAGGGTTTCAAAATGAGCAGTTCTTC. The encoded protein is CASSLATGTGFQNEQFF.

This clonotype was counted at least ten times. The V gene is TRBV20-1, the J gene TRBJ2-7; 7 bases align to TRBD2. Germline V gives CDR1 DFQATT, CDR2 SNEGSKA (reference sequence). This CDR3 contains 12 residues. The junction had 7 bases not matched to a gene; V was cut back by 5 bases and J by 6 bases. The DNA for the CDR3 is TGCAGTGCTGGGGGGGGACTCCCCGAGCAGTACTTC. Protein: CSAGGGLPEQYF.

The V call is TRBV28, the J call TRBJ2-6; 10 nucleotides match TRBD2. In germline, CDR1 is MDHEN, CDR2 SYDVKM. V lost 1 base to trimming and J lost 4 bases; unmatched junction nucleotides: 10. CDR3 length: 19 residues. CDR3: CASSLFSSGGLPGANVLTF. The CDR3 nucleotides read TGTGCCAGCAGTTTATTCTCTAGCGGGGGTCTTCCCGGGGCCAACGTCCTGACTTTC.

In this sample, this clonotype turned up many times. The CDR3 region is CASSLQSNTEAFF. DNA for the CDR3: TGTGCCAGCAGTTTACAGTCGAACACTGAAGCTTTCTTT. The rearrangement joins TRBV27 to TRBJ1-1; D uncertain. The CDR3 runs to 13 residues. Germline V gives CDR1 MNHEY, CDR2 SMNVEV (reference sequence). Deletions cut 2 bases from V and 1 base from J, with 5 bases between.

This sequence joins TRBV7-2 and TRBJ2-5; D is possibly TRBD1 (6 bases). This CDR3 contains 12 residues. Germline assignment: CDR1 SGHTA and CDR2 FQGNSA. V dropped 0 bases and J dropped 11 bases, with 10 bases sitting between them. CDR3 in DNA: TGTGCCAGCAGCTTAGCACAGGGTCAGCAGTACTTC. Translated: CASSLAQGQQYF.

There are a few counts of this clonotype. V usage is TRBV5-1 and J usage is TRBJ2-7; D perhaps matches TRBD2 (6 bases). Germline CDR1 reads SGHRS; CDR2 reads YFSETQ. V gave up 4 bases and J gave up 7 bases, with 21 bases separating them. CDR3 size: 15 residues. CDR3 loop: CASSAGAGPAGEQYF. CDR3 DNA sequence: TGCGCCAGCAGCGCTGGGGCGGGCCCGGCGGGGGAGCAGTACTTC.

This clonotype appeared many times. The chain employs TRBV12-5 and TRBJ2-5; tentatively, D is TRBD1 or TRBD2 (5 bases each). From germline, CDR1 is LGHNT and CDR2 FRNRAP. The CDR3 spans 13 residues. V was shortened by 7 bases and J by 2 bases, with 11 bases between the two germline ends. CDR3 in DNA: TGTGCTAGTGCCGGGACGGCTCAAGAGACCCAGTACTTC. It specifies CASAGTAQETQYF.

The chain joins TRBV12-5 to TRBJ2-4; maybe TRBD2 (7 bases). Germline V gene data show CDR1 as LGHNT and CDR2 as FRNRAP. The CDR3 runs to 17 residues. The V end lost 2 bases, the J end lost 3 bases, and 17 bases lay between the germline ends. CDR3 sequence reads: CASGLPHREGVKNIQYF. The CDR3 DNA reads as TGTGCTAGTGGTTTGCCCCACAGGGAGGGGGTCAAAAACATTCAGTACTTC.

This clonotype was detected many times. J is TRBJ2-3 and V is TRBV24-1; 9 nucleotides agree with TRBD1. This CDR3 has 15 residues. The ends lost 5 bases at V and 0 bases at J; junction bases unmatched: 2. Germline V gives CDR1 KGHDR, CDR2 SFDVKD. CDR3 DNA: TGTGCCACCAGTGTGGGGACAGGGAGCACAGATACGCAGTATTTT. Its translation: CATSVGTGSTDTQYF.

This clonotype came up many times. V usage is TRBV11-2 and J usage is TRBJ2-6, with D tentatively TRBD1 (5 bases). CDR3 length equals 16 residues. Germline V gene sequence: CDR1 SGHAT, CDR2 FQNNGV. Trimming cost V 2 bases and J 0 bases, with 8 bases left between them. The chain's CDR3 is CASSLQGSSGANVLTF. The CDR3, as DNA: TGTGCCAGCAGCTTACAGGGTAGCTCTGGGGCCAACGTCCTGACTTTC.

This clonotype was seen repeatedly, ten times or more. J is TRBJ2-7 and V is TRBV9; D gene unclear. Germline V gene lookup returns CDR1 SGDLS and CDR2 YYNGEE. CDR3 size: 15 residues. V dropped 0 bases and J dropped 1 base, with 11 bases sitting between them. In nucleotides, the CDR3 is TGTGCCAGCAGCGTAGAAGAGGCCGGGTCCTACGAGCAGTACTTC. Translation: CASSVEEAGSYEQYF.

Only a few counts were recorded for this clonotype. The chain combines TRBV20-1 with TRBJ2-3; D unresolved. CDR3 size: 13 residues. Germline assignment: CDR1 DFQATT and CDR2 SNEGSKA (reference sequence). V lost 2 bases to trimming and J lost 3 bases, with 9 bases between them. The CDR3 here is CSARPDLTDTQYF. CDR3 coding DNA: TGCAGTGCTAGACCAGACCTGACAGATACGCAGTATTTT.

This clonotype was observed many times. The V and J genes are TRBV3-1 and TRBJ2-3; 11 bases fit TRBD2. Germline lookup yields CDR1 LGHDT and CDR2 YNNKEL (reference sequence). This CDR3 is built from 15 residues. V trimming: 5 bases; J trimming: 6 bases; junction bases outside the gene matches: 7. CDR3 nucleotides: TGTGCCAGCAGCTTGACTAGCGGGGAGGAGGATACGCAGTATTTT. It codes for CASSLTSGEEDTQYF.

This clonotype was seen only a few times. The rearrangement links TRBV24-1 to TRBJ2-1; 9 positions match TRBD2. Germline loops: CDR1 KGHDR, CDR2 SFDVKD. The length of the CDR3 is 17 residues. V lost 2 bases to trimming and J lost 2 bases; unmatched junction nucleotides: 6. This CDR3 is CATSDSASGTAYNEQFF. As DNA, the CDR3 is TGTGCCACCAGTGATTCAGCTAGCGGGACGGCCTACAATGAGCAGTTCTTC.

The V and J genes are TRBV12-3 or TRBV12-4 and TRBJ1-1, with D tentatively TRBD1 (6 bases). The CDR3 runs 15 residues. The germline V and J ends were trimmed by 2 bases and 1 base, with 11 bases remaining between them. The CDR3 is CASSLYTGKNTEAFF. CDR3 DNA: TGTGCCAGCAGTTTATATACAGGGAAGAACACTGAAGCTTTCTTT.

The sample holds many counts of this clonotype. The gene calls are TRBV7-8 and TRBJ1-1; TRBD1 might be the D (6 bases). There are 17 residues in the CDR3. The V gene lost 1 base and the J gene lost 6 bases, with 21 bases spanning the gap. Germline V gene sequence: CDR1 SGHVS, CDR2 FQNEAQ. As DNA, the CDR3 is TGTGCCAGCAGCTTAGTCCCCGGACAGACCATGGGCGCTGAAGCTTTCTTT. Translating it yields CASSLVPGQTMGAEAFF.

The sample holds a few counts of this clonotype. V gene TRBV2 combines with J gene TRBJ1-1; D gene unclear. V lost 10 bases and J 0 bases, leaving 12 bases between the germline ends. The CDR3 sequence is 13 residues long. CDR1 is SNHLY, CDR2 FYNNEI, per germline. CDR3 sequence reads: CATGFALNTEAFF. As DNA, the CDR3 is TGTGCCACGGGCTTTGCGCTGAACACTGAAGCTTTCTTT. The whole variable domain, filled in from reference TRBV2 and TRBJ1-1, reads EPEVTQTPSHQVTQMGQEVILRCVPISNHLYFYWYRQILGQKVEFLVSFYNNEISEKSEIFDDQFSVERPDGSNFTLKIRSTKLEDSAMYFCATGFALNTEAFFGQGTRLTVV.

There are a few counts of this clonotype. This chain connects TRBV6-5 to TRBJ2-3, with D unresolved. V was shortened by 4 bases and J by 0 bases, with 5 bases between the two germline ends. This CDR3 is 13 amino acids long. Per germline, CDR1 MNHEY and CDR2 SVGAGI. This CDR3 reads CASSWSSTDTQYF. The CDR3 coding sequence is TGTGCCAGCAGTTGGTCTAGCACAGATACGCAGTATTTT.

Many counts were recorded for this clonotype. The genes are TRBV28 and TRBJ2-1, with TRBD2 matching over 8 bases. V gave up 5 bases and J gave up 10 bases; unmatched junction bases: 13. The CDR3 contains 15 residues. Per the germline V gene, CDR1 is MDHEN and CDR2 is SYDVKM. This CDR3 reads CASSPPGTRIGEQFF. DNA for the CDR3: TGTGCCAGCAGTCCCCCCGGGACTAGGATAGGCGAGCAGTTCTTC.

In its sample, this clonotype was seen many times. This sequence joins TRBV12-3 or TRBV12-4 and TRBJ2-4; weak D call: TRBD1 (6 bases). This CDR3 contains 14 residues. V was clipped by 4 bases and J by 3 bases, with 10 bases between them. The CDR3 region has the DNA TGTGCCAGCAGTTCAGGGGTGGGCAAAAACATTCAGTACTTC. This gives the protein CASSSGVGKNIQYF.

In this sample, this clonotype turned up many times. The chain couples TRBV2 to TRBJ2-1, with D perhaps TRBD1 (7 bases). The CDR3 loop spans 14 amino acids. The germline gives CDR1 SNHLY, CDR2 FYNNEI. With 7 bases removed from V and 6 bases from J, the gap between germline ends came to 16 bases. The CDR3 region is CASIDRDWGNEQFF. The CDR3 region has the DNA TGTGCCAGCATAGACAGGGACTGGGGCAATGAGCAGTTCTTC. Complete variable domain (other parts from reference TRBV2 and TRBJ2-1): EPEVTQTPSHQVTQMGQEVILRCVPISNHLYFYWYRQILGQKVEFLVSFYNNEISEKSEIFDDQFSVERPDGSNFTLKIRSTKLEDSAMYFCASIDRDWGNEQFFGPGTRLTVL.

This clonotype was found many times. V usage is TRBV7-2 and J usage is TRBJ2-7, with D tentatively TRBD2 (5 bases). This CDR3 has 12 residues. The ends were cut back, 4 bases at V and 6 bases at J, with 10 bases in the middle. CDR1 is SGHTA and CDR2 is FQGNSA in the germline V gene. CDR3 sequence: CASSSLASEQYF. The DNA of the CDR3 is TGTGCCAGCAGCTCCCTAGCATCCGAGCAGTACTTC.

The chain has TRBV11-2 and TRBJ1-1; possibly TRBD1 for D (6 bases). V lost 5 bases, J lost 11 bases, and 21 bases lay in between. This CDR3 has 14 amino acids. CDR1 is SGHAT, CDR2 FQNNGV, per germline. This CDR3 reads CASSQTGYGLWAFF. CDR3 nucleotides: TGTGCCAGCAGCCAAACAGGGTACGGACTGTGGGCTTTCTTT.

In its sample, this clonotype was seen many times. The chain joins TRBV4-3 to TRBJ2-3; 9 positions agree with TRBD2. CDR1 and CDR2 from the germline V gene are LGHNA and YSLEER. The CDR3 has 16 amino acids. The V segment lost 2 bases and the J segment 6 bases; nucleotides outside the gene matches: 9. The CDR3 sequence is CASSQRAGGLVDTQYF. The CDR3 nucleotides are TGCGCCAGCAGCCAACGAGCGGGAGGTTTGGTGGATACGCAGTATTTT.

This clonotype has a handful of counts. The rearrangement uses TRBV5-5 and TRBJ2-6; no clear D. Trimming removed 2 bases from V and 5 bases from J, with 14 bases in between. The V gene's germline CDR1 is SGHKS and CDR2 YYEKEE (reference sequence). This CDR3 has 16 amino acids. CDR3 in DNA: TGTGCCAGCAGCTTCGGTTCGCTCGCGCGGGCCAACGTCCTGACTTTC. Translated: CASSFGSLARANVLTF.

Many counts were recorded for this clonotype. The chain employs TRBV18 and TRBJ2-5, with no clear D. Per the germline V gene, CDR1 is KGHSH and CDR2 is LQKENI. Trimming took 3 bases from V and 2 from J, leaving 10 bases between them. The CDR3 length is 14 residues. The CDR3 is CASSPSQKQETQYF. In nucleotides, the CDR3 is TGTGCCAGCTCACCGTCCCAGAAGCAAGAGACCCAGTACTTC.

This clonotype was seen repeatedly, ten times or more. The V gene is TRBV7-2, the J gene TRBJ2-1; TRBD2 aligns across 7 bases. V trimming: 1 base; J trimming: 7 bases; junction bases outside the gene matches: 1. Looked up from germline, CDR1 is SGHTA and CDR2 is FQGNSA. The CDR3 is 13 residues long. DNA for the CDR3: TGTGCCAGCAGCTTAGTCGGGGGGAATGAGCAGTTCTTC. Its translation: CASSLVGGNEQFF.

In its sample, this clonotype was seen many times. The rearrangement joins TRBV6-2 or TRBV6-3 to TRBJ2-1, with TRBD2 matching 9 bases. The ends lost 7 bases at V and 8 bases at J; junction bases unmatched: 18. CDR1 is MNHEY and CDR2 is SVGEGT in the germline V gene. CDR3 size: 17 residues. CDR3: CASTSPLAGLRSDEQFF. CDR3 nucleotide sequence: TGTGCCAGCACTTCGCCTCTAGCGGGACTCCGGTCGGATGAGCAGTTCTTC.

This clonotype was recorded at least ten times. The chain is built from TRBV20-1 and TRBJ2-7; D is unresolved. This CDR3 has 11 residues. Looked up from germline, CDR1 is DFQATT and CDR2 is SNEGSKA (reference sequence). The V gene lost 3 bases and the J gene lost 5 bases, with 8 bases spanning the gap. DNA for the CDR3: TGCAGTGCTAGTATCCAGAACGAGCAGTACTTC. This codes for CSASIQNEQYF.